One and the same sample provided the 26 T cell receptor beta chains below, sequenced in a study of T cells after yellow fever vaccination (dated by TCRdb to between 2017 and 2020). The treatment or condition label corresponds to: live attenuated yellow fever vaccine strain. Libraries were prepared through 5' RACE. Sequencing was performed on an Illumina HiSeq 2500. TCRdb reprocessing: public reads trimmed at Q25 with fastp, clones called with MiXCR, in-frame beta chains kept. CDR3 protein sequences are deduplicated, and each keeps its most common genes and DNA. In this sample the table shows about 340,000 distinct CDR3 sequences, 8.7% of which occur a single time. The ten largest clones add up to over 15% of the sample. This material consisted of PBMCs, taken on the day of the first yellow fever vaccination. The source of these receptors is a man younger than 30 who received the YFV17D yellow fever vaccine.

This rearrangement joins TRBV5-5 to TRBJ2-1; D is undetermined. Germline-derived CDR1 and CDR2 are SGHKS and YYEKEE (reference sequence). The CDR3 length is 12 residues. Trimming removed 2 bases at V and 8 bases at J, with 8 bases between. Here the CDR3 reads CASSFNWYEQFF. CDR3 nucleotides: TGTGCCAGCAGCTTTAACTGGTATGAGCAGTTCTTC.

This clonotype was found a few times. The chain joins TRBV29-1 to TRBJ1-5; possibly TRBD1 for D (6 bases). V was cut by 6 bases and J by 4 bases, with 13 bases left in between. The germline gives CDR1 SQVTM, CDR2 ANQGSEA. This CDR3 is 13 amino acids long. The chain's CDR3 is CSVGWGANQPQHF. CDR3 sequence (DNA): TGCAGCGTAGGGTGGGGGGCTAATCAGCCCCAGCATTTT.

Many counts were recorded for this clonotype. The chain employs TRBV5-6 and TRBJ2-2, with D uncertain. V shed 3 bases and J shed 6 bases, with 3 bases lying between them. The germline CDR1 and CDR2 sequences are SGHDT and YYEEEE. The CDR3 contains 11 residues. The CDR3 sequence is CASSSAGELFF. CDR3 DNA sequence: TGTGCCAGCAGCTCCGCCGGGGAGCTGTTTTTT.

Note on this clonotype: A read error is possible here, since a much larger clone lies one base away. The V gene is TRBV5-1, the J gene TRBJ2-5; D gene unclear. CDR1 is SGHRS and CDR2 is YFSETQ in the germline V gene. There are 15 residues in the CDR3. DNA of the CDR3: TGCGCCATCAGCTTCAATGGCCCGTATCAAGAGACCCAGTACTTC. Its translation: CAISFNGPYQETQYF.

This clonotype has a handful of counts. The V gene is TRBV5-1, the J gene TRBJ2-1, with a possible D match to TRBD2 (6 bases). Trimming removed 7 bases from V and 3 bases from J, with 11 bases in between. CDR1 and CDR2 from the germline V gene are SGHRS and YFSETQ. The CDR3 is 13 amino acids. CDR3 in DNA: TGCGCCAGCGGCGGGGCAAACTACAATGAGCAGTTCTTC. Its protein is CASGGANYNEQFF.

This clonotype was recorded many times. The CDR3 DNA follows: TGTGCCAGCAGCTTTGACAGGGTAGGAGGCGAGACCCAGTACTTC. Its protein product is CASSFDRVGGETQYF. The chain couples TRBV7-8 to TRBJ2-5; 7 positions agree with TRBD1. V shed 3 bases and J 5 bases; nucleotides not matched to a gene: 9. Germline V lookup: CDR1 SGHVS, CDR2 FQNEAQ. This CDR3 is built from 15 residues. Looking up the rest from reference TRBV7-8 and TRBJ2-5 gives the full variable domain: GAGVSQSPRYKVAKRGQDVALRCDPISGHVSLFWYQQALGQGPEFLTYFQNEAQLDKSGLPSDRFFAERPEGSVSTLKIQRTQQEDSAVYLCASSFDRVGGETQYFGPGTRLLVL.

This clonotype has more than one count but fewer than ten. As DNA, the CDR3 is TGTGCCAGCAGTTACTCTTCTAGCGGGGGCACAGATACGCAGTATTTT. Its protein is CASSYSSSGGTDTQYF. The chain combines TRBV6-5 with TRBJ2-3; 9 bases agree with TRBD2. V lost 0 bases and J lost 1; bases outside the gene matches: 2. Germline CDR1 reads MNHEY; CDR2 reads SVGAGI. The CDR3 is made up of 16 amino acids.

The table lists this clonotype with a few counts. The rearrangement uses TRBV20-1 and TRBJ2-7; D ambiguous. The CDR3 is 13 residues long. Germline CDR1 and CDR2: DFQATT and SNEGSKA (reference sequence). The V end lost 3 bases, the J end lost 0 bases, and 9 bases lay between the germline ends. The CDR3 region is CSASTPNSYEQYV. The CDR3 nucleotides are TGCAGTGCTAGTACGCCTAACTCCTACGAGCAGTACGTC.

The rearrangement joins TRBV20-1 to TRBJ1-5, with TRBD1 as a possible D gene (6 bases). Trimming took off 7 bases at V and 6 bases at J, with 19 bases between the two ends. Germline lookup yields CDR1 DFQATT and CDR2 SNEGSKA (reference sequence). The CDR3 has 14 amino acids. The CDR3 is CSVGGLSVGQPQHF. CDR3 DNA sequence: TGCAGTGTAGGGGGTCTGAGCGTCGGTCAGCCCCAGCATTTT.

This clonotype was detected a few times. V is TRBV5-6 and J is TRBJ1-1, with a possible D match to TRBD1 (6 bases). Trimming cost V 5 bases and J 1 base, with 12 bases left between them. Germline loops: CDR1 SGHDT, CDR2 YYEEEE. CDR3 length equals 14 residues. The CDR3 sequence: CASSSGTSNTEAFF. The CDR3 DNA follows: TGTGCCAGCAGTTCGGGGACATCGAACACTGAAGCTTTCTTT.

This clonotype was counted between two and nine times. V is TRBV6-1 and J is TRBJ2-1; D perhaps matches TRBD2 (6 bases). The V end was cut by 6 bases, the J end by 7 bases, with 19 bases between. The CDR3 sequence is 15 residues long. Germline loops: CDR1 MNHNS, CDR2 SASEGT. CDR3 coding DNA: TGTGCCAGCAGCCTGGGACTCCTCGGCCGGAATGAGCAGTTCTTC. It codes for CASSLGLLGRNEQFF.

V and J are TRBV6-4 and TRBJ2-5, with D possibly TRBD1 on 5 matching bases. The V gene lost 6 bases and the J gene lost 2 bases, with 16 bases spanning the gap. The CDR3 spans 15 residues. CDR1 and CDR2 (germline): MRHNA, SNTAGT. CDR3: CASSLTGHPQETQYF. The CDR3 DNA follows: TGTGCCAGCAGCTTAACTGGACACCCACAAGAGACCCAGTACTTC.

The chain couples TRBV12-5 to TRBJ2-7, with a possible D match to TRBD2 (6 bases). This CDR3 region has 17 residues. V dropped 0 bases and J dropped 9 bases, with 24 bases sitting between them. Germline assignment: CDR1 LGHNT and CDR2 FRNRAP. CDR3 nucleotide sequence: TGTGCTAGTGGTTTGGTACTCGGACTACCACATAGCACCCGGCAGTACTTC. Protein: CASGLVLGLPHSTRQYF.

This clonotype was seen only once. The gene calls are TRBV11-1 and TRBJ2-3; 7 bases fit TRBD1. V gave up 4 bases and J gave up 0 bases; unmatched junction bases: 16. Looked up from germline, CDR1 is SGHAT and CDR2 is FQDESV (reference sequence). The CDR3 loop spans 19 amino acids. Here the CDR3 reads CASSSLGTARSTSTDTQYF. Written as DNA, the CDR3 is TGTGCCAGCAGCTCACTCGGGACAGCACGAAGTACTAGCACAGATACGCAGTATTTT.

This clonotype showed up just a few times. The chain couples TRBV21-1 to TRBJ1-5; TRBD1, the table's D call, lacks a check against the DNA. TRBV21-1 counts as a pseudogene. The CDR3 runs to 18 residues. The CDR3: CASSKPLLTGTRNQPQHF. The DNA for the CDR3 is TGTGCCAGCAGCAAGCCCCTTCTTACGGGGACAAGGAATCAGCCCCAGCATTTT.

This clonotype has at least ten counts. V and J are TRBV7-6 and TRBJ2-5; TRBD2 agrees at 10 bases. CDR1 and CDR2 from the germline V gene are SGHVS and FNYEAQ. With V trimmed by 2 bases and J by 1 base, 4 bases remained unmatched. The CDR3 runs 16 residues. CDR3 nucleotides: TGTGCCAGCAGCTTAATATCTAGCGGGGGCCAAGAGACCCAGTACTTC. Protein: CASSLISSGGQETQYF.

This clonotype was observed at least ten times. The chain employs TRBV9 and TRBJ2-1; TRBD1 or TRBD2 may be the D gene (5 bases each). The CDR3 is made up of 14 amino acids. The V end was cut by 5 bases, the J end by 2 bases, with 11 bases between. CDR1 is SGDLS and CDR2 is YYNGEE in the germline V gene. CDR3 sequence: CASRPGPAYNEQFF. The CDR3 region has the DNA TGTGCCAGCAGACCGGGACCCGCCTACAATGAGCAGTTCTTC.

This chain uses TRBV20-1 with TRBJ2-7; no firm D call. CDR1 DFQATT and CDR2 SNEGSKA come from the germline V gene (reference sequence). The CDR3 runs to 14 residues. Trimming left V 2 bases short and J 6 bases short, with 17 bases between. The CDR3 DNA reads TGCAGTGCTAGACCCCCGACCGGGCCGGGCGAGCAGTACTTC. Residues: CSARPPTGPGEQYF.

At least ten counts were recorded for this clonotype. The chain is built from TRBV6-1 and TRBJ2-1, with 9 positions matching TRBD1. This CDR3 has 14 amino acids. Trimming took 11 bases from V and 7 from J; bases not matched to a gene: 12. CDR1 MNHNS and CDR2 SASEGT come from the germline V gene. CDR3 protein: CAGQWDRAGNEQFF. For the CDR3, the DNA is TGTGCCGGACAGTGGGACAGGGCTGGGAATGAGCAGTTCTTC.

This clonotype was seen a handful of times. This chain connects TRBV5-6 to TRBJ2-1; the match to TRBD1 covers 7 bases. Trimming at V came to 2 bases and at J to 5 bases, leaving 7 bases not matched to a gene. From germline, CDR1 is SGHDT and CDR2 YYEEEE. The CDR3 has 15 residues. The CDR3 protein is CASSLRQGANNEQFF. The DNA of the CDR3 is TGTGCCAGCAGCTTACGACAGGGAGCTAACAATGAGCAGTTCTTC.

This clonotype has only a few counts. The rearrangement links TRBV20-1 to TRBJ1-2; weak D call: TRBD1 (5 bases). This CDR3 contains 13 residues. Trimming shortened V by 1 base and J by 5 bases, and 11 bases separated the two germline ends. In germline, CDR1 is DFQATT, CDR2 SNEGSKA (reference sequence). CDR3 residues: CSARVKEGYGYTF. DNA of the CDR3: TGCAGTGCTAGAGTGAAGGAGGGGTATGGCTACACCTTC.

The genes are TRBV5-1 and TRBJ2-7, with D tentatively TRBD1 or TRBD2 (5 bases each). The CDR3 extends over 15 amino acids. Trimming removed 0 bases at V and 3 bases at J, with 13 bases between. Germline CDR1 and CDR2: SGHRS and YFSETQ. Here the CDR3 reads CASSLDQGEGYEQYF. The CDR3 nucleotides read TGCGCCAGCAGCTTGGATCAGGGAGAGGGCTACGAGCAGTACTTC.

The chain links TRBV7-2 to TRBJ2-7, with D unclear. The CDR3 is 14 amino acids. V lost 0 bases and J lost 7, with 13 bases in between. CDR1 is SGHTA and CDR2 is FQGNSA in the germline V gene. For the CDR3, the DNA is TGTGCCAGCAGCTTAGCGCAAATGACGGAAGAGCAGTACTTC. Translating gives CASSLAQMTEEQYF.

J is TRBJ2-2 and V is TRBV12-3 or TRBV12-4, with TRBD2 matching over 9 bases. The CDR3 spans 14 residues. The J segment lost 7 bases and the V segment lost 6 bases, leaving 6 bases of the junction unmatched. CDR3: CASRRSGGNGELFF. Here the CDR3 DNA reads TGTGCCAGCAGACGTAGCGGGGGAAACGGGGAGCTGTTTTTT.

The chain has TRBV28 and TRBJ2-3; no clear D. The germline gives CDR1 MDHEN, CDR2 SYDVKM. Trimming shortened V by 5 bases and J by 4 bases, and 19 bases separated the two germline ends. The CDR3 is 16 residues long. CDR3 region: CASSAAAVAFPDTQYF. The CDR3 bases are TGTGCCAGCAGTGCCGCGGCGGTAGCTTTTCCAGATACGCAGTATTTT.

V gene TRBV28 combines with J gene TRBJ1-2; 9 bases match TRBD1. V gave up 1 base and J gave up 8 bases; unmatched junction bases: 8. The CDR3 loop spans 15 amino acids. Per germline, CDR1 MDHEN and CDR2 SYDVKM. The CDR3 spells CASSLYDRGIRGYTF. CDR3 nucleotides: TGTGCCAGCAGTTTATACGACAGGGGGATAAGGGGCTACACCTTC.